Presented here are 5 T cell receptor beta chains from one specimen sequenced in a study of identical twins. In TCRdb, the 5' RACE reads were re-called with MiXCR into one record per CDR3 protein. The sample includes 400,000 to 500,000 distinct CDR3 sequences, less than 20% of them seen just once. The sample consisted of naive T cells sorted from blood. All receptors come from a man aged 45 to 65 in good health.

This clonotype has just a few counts. This chain uses TRBV5-1 with TRBJ2-2; D gene unclear. The germline V gene encodes CDR1 SGHRS and CDR2 YFSETQ. V shed 4 bases and J shed 7 bases, with 11 bases lying between them. There are 13 residues in the CDR3. The CDR3 here is CASSMRLGGELFF. CDR3 coding DNA: TGCGCCAGCAGCATGCGTTTGGGCGGGGAGCTGTTTTTT. The whole variable domain, filled in from reference TRBV5-1 and TRBJ2-2, reads KAGVTQTPRYLIKTRGQQVTLSCSPISGHRSVSWYQQTPGQGLQFLFEYFSETQRNKGNFPGRFSGRQFSNSRSEMNVSTLELGDSALYLCASSMRLGGELFFGEGSRLTVL.

This clonotype was picked up many times. V gene TRBV4-3 combines with J gene TRBJ1-6; no clear D. The germline V gene has CDR1 LGHNA and CDR2 YSLEER. Trimming cost V 0 bases and J 7 bases, with 13 bases left between them. This CDR3 is 16 amino acids long. CDR3 amino acids: CASSQEAAGKNSPLHF. DNA of the CDR3: TGCGCCAGCAGCCAAGAGGCGGCAGGCAAGAATTCACCCCTCCACTTT.

The genes are TRBV30 and TRBJ2-5, with a weak D call TRBD1 (6 bases). Trimming removed 0 bases from V and 2 bases from J, with 7 bases in between. CDR1 GTSNPN and CDR2 SVGIG come from the germline V gene (reference sequence). The CDR3 consists of 13 residues. The CDR3 DNA follows: TGTGCCTGGAGTGTCGGACAGCAAGAGACCCAGTACTTC. It yields the protein CAWSVGQQETQYF.

This clonotype appeared many times. The V and J genes are TRBV12-3 or TRBV12-4 and TRBJ2-1; 7 bases match TRBD2. J lost 2 bases, V lost 2 bases, and 0 bases had no gene match. The CDR3 extends over 14 amino acids. The CDR3 loop is CASSLSGTYNEQFF. The CDR3 nucleotides read TGTGCCAGCAGTTTAAGCGGGACCTACAATGAGCAGTTCTTC.

This clonotype was seen once. V and J are TRBV6-5 and TRBJ1-1; weak D call: TRBD1 (6 bases). The germline V and J ends were trimmed by 2 bases and 6 bases, with 10 bases remaining between them. Germline V gives CDR1 MNHEY, CDR2 SVGAGI. The CDR3 extends over 13 amino acids. CDR3 in DNA: TGTGCCAGCAGTTACATGGGGGGGCCTGAAGCTTTCTTT. Translation: CASSYMGGPEAFF.